Below, one T cell receptor beta chain is given with its context. Its antigen remains unknown. This CDR3 is 18 amino acids long. J gave up 6 bases and V 3 bases, and 16 bases lay outside the gene matches. Germline CDR1 reads KGHSH; CDR2 reads LQKENI. Profiled with immunoSEQ multiplex PCR; TCRdb holds only in-frame clones, not every one. Seen here are over 50,000 clones, around 84% observed once, and the top ten hold under 7.5%. This specimen comes from a study of T cell responses to AZD1222 COVID-19 vaccine. The study, taken as a whole, reports: A reported finding is that nearly half of spike-specific TCRs target unmutated variant regions. Repertoire sampling occurred only after the peak T cell response. Just five or six AZD1222 recipients were seropositive at baseline.

V is TRBV18 and J is TRBJ2-1; 8 bases are shared with TRBD1. Sequencing used peripheral blood, obtained on day 0 of AZD1222 vaccination. The TCR originated in an adult in good health. As DNA, the CDR3 is TGTGCCAGCTCACCCCTACCCACAACAGGGGGATCGACCAATGAGCAGTTCTTC. It is translated as CASSPLPTTGGSTNEQFF.